This T cell receptor beta chain was observed in a study of spatial heterogeneity in lung cancer. This clonotype was seen ten or more times. Its target is unknown. Carried by each TCR cDNA molecule was a unique molecular identifier. TCRdb passed the 5' RACE reads through MiXCR, listing each CDR3 protein once. The data contain 40,000 to 55,000 distinct CDR3 sequences, about 13% of them seen just once; the ten biggest clones take up approximately 60%. Study findings and constraints: There were more appearances of ubiquitous expanded tumor TCRs in blood at resection than at follow-up.

Time point reported: sample taken at primary tumor resection. Samples were donated by 72 untreated early-stage non-small cell lung cancer patients. Whole RNA obtained from tumor, nontumor lung or frozen PBMC underwent sequencing without sorting. The specimen comprised PBMCs, sampled at surgery. The receptor was derived from a male donor with early-stage non-small cell lung cancer.

In DNA, the CDR3 is TGCGCCAGCAGCCAGGGGGATACGCAGTATTTT. Its protein product is CASSQGDTQYF. The genes are TRBV10-2 and TRBJ2-3; possibly TRBD1 for D (6 bases). The CDR3 is 11 residues long. V was shortened by 6 bases and J by 6 bases, with 7 bases between the two germline ends. Germline V gene data show CDR1 as WSHSY and CDR2 as SAAADI.